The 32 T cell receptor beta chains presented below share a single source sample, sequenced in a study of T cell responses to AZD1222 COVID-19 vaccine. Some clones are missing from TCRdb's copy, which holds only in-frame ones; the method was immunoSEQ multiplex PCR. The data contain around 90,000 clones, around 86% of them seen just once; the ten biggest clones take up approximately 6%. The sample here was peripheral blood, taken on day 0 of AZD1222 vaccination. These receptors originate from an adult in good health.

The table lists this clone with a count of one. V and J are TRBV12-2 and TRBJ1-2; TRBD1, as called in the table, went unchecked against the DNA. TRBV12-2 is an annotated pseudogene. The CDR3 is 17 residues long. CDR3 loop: CASRLGPLGTGSCGYTF. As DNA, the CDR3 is TGTGCAAGTCGCTTAGGACCCCTCGGGACAGGGTCGTGTGGCTACACCTTC.

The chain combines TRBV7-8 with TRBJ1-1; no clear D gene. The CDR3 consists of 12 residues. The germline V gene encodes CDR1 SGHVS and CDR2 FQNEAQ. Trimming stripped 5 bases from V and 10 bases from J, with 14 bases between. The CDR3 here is CASSPTQTPAFF. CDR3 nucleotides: TGTGCCAGCAGCCCTACCCAGACTCCAGCTTTCTTT.

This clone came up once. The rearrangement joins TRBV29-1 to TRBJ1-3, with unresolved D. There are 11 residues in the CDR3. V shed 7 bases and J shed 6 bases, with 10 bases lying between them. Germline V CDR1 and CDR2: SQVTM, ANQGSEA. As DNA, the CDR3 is TGCAGCGCCCGAATGTTAAACACCATATATTTT. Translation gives CSARMLNTIYF.

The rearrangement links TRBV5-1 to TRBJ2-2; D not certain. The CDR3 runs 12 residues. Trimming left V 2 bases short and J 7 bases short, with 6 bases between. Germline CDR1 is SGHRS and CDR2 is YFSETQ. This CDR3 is CASSLGIGELFF. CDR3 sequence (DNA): TGCGCCAGCAGCTTAGGGATCGGGGAGCTGTTTTTT.

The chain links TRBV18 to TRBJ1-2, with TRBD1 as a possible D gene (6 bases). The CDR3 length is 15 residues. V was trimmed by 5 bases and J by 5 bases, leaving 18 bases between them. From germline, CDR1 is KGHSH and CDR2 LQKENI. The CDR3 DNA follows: TGTGCCAGCTCAGTTGATACAGGGTTCCCTTATGGCTACACCTTC. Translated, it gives CASSVDTGFPYGYTF.

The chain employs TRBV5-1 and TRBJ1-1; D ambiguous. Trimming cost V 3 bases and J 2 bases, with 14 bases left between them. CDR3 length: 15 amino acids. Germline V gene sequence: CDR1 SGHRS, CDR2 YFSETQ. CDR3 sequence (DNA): TGCGCCAGCAGCTCGGGTGATACGTTAAACACTGAAGCTTTCTTT. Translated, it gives CASSSGDTLNTEAFF. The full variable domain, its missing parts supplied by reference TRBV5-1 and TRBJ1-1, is KAGVTQTPRYLIKTRGQQVTLSCSPISGHRSVSWYQQTPGQGLQFLFEYFSETQRNKGNFPGRFSGRQFSNSRSEMNVSTLELGDSALYLCASSSGDTLNTEAFFGQGTRLTVV.

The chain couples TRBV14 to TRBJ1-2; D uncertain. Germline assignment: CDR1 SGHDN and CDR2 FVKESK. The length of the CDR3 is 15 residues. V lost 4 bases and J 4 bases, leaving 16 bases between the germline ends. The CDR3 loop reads CASSPLSAVRYGYTF. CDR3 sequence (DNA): TGTGCCAGCAGCCCTCTTTCCGCGGTTCGCTATGGCTACACCTTC.

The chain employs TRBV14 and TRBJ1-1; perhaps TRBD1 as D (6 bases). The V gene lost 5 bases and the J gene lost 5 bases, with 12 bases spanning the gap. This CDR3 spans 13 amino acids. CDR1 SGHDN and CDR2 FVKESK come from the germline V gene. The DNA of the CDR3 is TGTGCCAGCAGCTACACAGGGTTTACTGAAGCTTTCTTT. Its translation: CASSYTGFTEAFF.

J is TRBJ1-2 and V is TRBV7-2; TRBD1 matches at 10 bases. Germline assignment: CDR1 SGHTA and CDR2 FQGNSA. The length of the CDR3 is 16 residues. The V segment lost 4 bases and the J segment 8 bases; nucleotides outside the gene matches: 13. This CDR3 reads CASSSGIGQGGFGYTF. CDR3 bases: TGTGCCAGCAGCTCAGGAATAGGACAGGGGGGTTTCGGCTACACCTTC.

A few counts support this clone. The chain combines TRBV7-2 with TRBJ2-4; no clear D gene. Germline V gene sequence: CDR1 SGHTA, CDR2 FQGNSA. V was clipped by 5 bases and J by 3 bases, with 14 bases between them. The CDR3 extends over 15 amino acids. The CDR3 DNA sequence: TGTGCCAGCAGCCCGGACGTGAGTGGCAAAAACATTCAGTACTTC. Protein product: CASSPDVSGKNIQYF.

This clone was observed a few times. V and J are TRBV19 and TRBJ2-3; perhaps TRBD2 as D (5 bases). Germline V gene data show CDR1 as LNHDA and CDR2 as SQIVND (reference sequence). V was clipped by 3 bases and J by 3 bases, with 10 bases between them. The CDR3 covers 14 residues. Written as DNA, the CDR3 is TGTGCCAGTAGTATCCCCCAGCGGACAGATACGCAGTATTTT. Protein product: CASSIPQRTDTQYF.

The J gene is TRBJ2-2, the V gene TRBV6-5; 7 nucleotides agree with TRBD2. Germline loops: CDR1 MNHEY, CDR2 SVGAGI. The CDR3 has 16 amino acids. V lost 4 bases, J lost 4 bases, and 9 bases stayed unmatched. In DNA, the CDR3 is TGTGCCAGCAGTTTCGTGGGGGGGAGGGCCACCGGGGAGCTGTTTTTT. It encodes CASSFVGGRATGELFF.

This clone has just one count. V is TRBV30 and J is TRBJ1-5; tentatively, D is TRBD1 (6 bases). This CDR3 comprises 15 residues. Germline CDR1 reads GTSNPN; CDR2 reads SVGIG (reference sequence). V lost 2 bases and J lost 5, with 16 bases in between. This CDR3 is CAWSSGQRSDQPQHF. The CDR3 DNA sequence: TGTGCCTGGAGTTCCGGACAGCGGTCCGATCAGCCCCAGCATTTT.

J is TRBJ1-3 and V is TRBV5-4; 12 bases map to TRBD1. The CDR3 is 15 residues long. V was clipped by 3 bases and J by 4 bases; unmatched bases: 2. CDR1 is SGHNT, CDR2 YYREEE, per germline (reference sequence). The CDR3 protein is CASSWGQGAGNTIYF. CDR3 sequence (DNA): TGTGCCAGCAGCTGGGGACAGGGGGCAGGAAACACCATATATTTT.

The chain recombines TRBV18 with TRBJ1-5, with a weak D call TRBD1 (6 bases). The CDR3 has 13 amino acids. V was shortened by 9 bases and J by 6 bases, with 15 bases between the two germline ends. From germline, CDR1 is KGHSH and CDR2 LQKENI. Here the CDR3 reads CASYGGSSQPQHF. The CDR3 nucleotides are TGTGCCAGTTATGGGGGCTCGAGTCAGCCCCAGCATTTT. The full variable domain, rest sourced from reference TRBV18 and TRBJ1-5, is NAGVMQNPRHLVRRRGQEARLRCSPMKGHSHVYWYRQLPEEGLKFMVYLQKENIIDESGMPKERFSAEFPKEGPSILRIQQVVRGDSAAYFCASYGGSSQPQHFGDGTRLSIL.

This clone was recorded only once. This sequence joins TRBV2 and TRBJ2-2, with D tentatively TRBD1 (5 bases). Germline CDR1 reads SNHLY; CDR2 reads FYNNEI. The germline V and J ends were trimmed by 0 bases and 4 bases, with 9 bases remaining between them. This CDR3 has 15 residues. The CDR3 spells CASSEARVGTGELFF. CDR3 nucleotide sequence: TGTGCCAGCAGTGAAGCCAGGGTAGGCACCGGGGAGCTGTTTTTT.

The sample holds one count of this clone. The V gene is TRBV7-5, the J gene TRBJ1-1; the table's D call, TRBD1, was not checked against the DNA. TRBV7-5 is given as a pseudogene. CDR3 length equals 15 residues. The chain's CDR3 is CARSLGAYRNTEAFF. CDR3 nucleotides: TGTGCCAGAAGCTTAGGGGCGTACAGGAACACTGAAGCTTTCTTT.

The CDR3 sequence: CASSGGVFGGRGNGYTF. The DNA of the CDR3 is TGTGCCAGCAGCGGCGGAGTCTTCGGGGGACGAGGCAATGGCTACACCTTC. This chain connects TRBV27 to TRBJ1-2; perhaps TRBD1 as D (5 bases). V lost 6 bases and J 6 bases, leaving 26 bases between the germline ends. The CDR3 extends over 17 amino acids. Germline V lookup: CDR1 MNHEY, CDR2 SMNVEV (reference sequence).

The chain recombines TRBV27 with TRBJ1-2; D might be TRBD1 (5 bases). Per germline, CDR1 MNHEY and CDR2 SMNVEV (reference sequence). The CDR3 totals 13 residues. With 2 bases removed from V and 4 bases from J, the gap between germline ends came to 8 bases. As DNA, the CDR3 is TGTGCCAGCAGTTTAAGGGGAATCTATGGCTACACCTTC. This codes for CASSLRGIYGYTF.

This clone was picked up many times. Here the CDR3 reads CASSIGTGELFF. The CDR3, as DNA: TGTGCCAGTAGTATAGGGACCGGGGAGCTGTTTTTT. The chain has TRBV19 and TRBJ2-2; D ambiguous. V shed 1 base and J shed 5 bases, with 2 bases lying between them. This CDR3 has 12 amino acids. CDR1 and CDR2 (germline): LNHDA, SQIVND (reference sequence).

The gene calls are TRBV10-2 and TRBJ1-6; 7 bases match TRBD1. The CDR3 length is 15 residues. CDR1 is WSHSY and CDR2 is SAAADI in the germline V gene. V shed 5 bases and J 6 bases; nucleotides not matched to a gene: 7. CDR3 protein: CASSPRQGPNSPLHF. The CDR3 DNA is TGCGCCAGCAGTCCCCGACAGGGCCCTAATTCACCCCTCCACTTT.

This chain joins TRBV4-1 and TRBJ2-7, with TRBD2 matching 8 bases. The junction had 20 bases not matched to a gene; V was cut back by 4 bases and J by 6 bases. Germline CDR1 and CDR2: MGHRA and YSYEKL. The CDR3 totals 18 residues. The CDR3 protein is CASSRDPGPAGALGEQYF. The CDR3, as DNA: TGCGCCAGCAGCCGGGACCCCGGACCAGCGGGAGCGTTGGGCGAGCAGTACTTC.

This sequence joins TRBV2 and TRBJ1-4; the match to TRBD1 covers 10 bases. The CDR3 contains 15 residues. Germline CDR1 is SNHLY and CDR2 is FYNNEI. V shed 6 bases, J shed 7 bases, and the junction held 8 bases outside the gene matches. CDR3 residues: CASSRDRGRSEKLFF. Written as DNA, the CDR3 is TGTGCCAGCAGCCGAGACAGGGGGCGAAGTGAAAAACTGTTTTTT. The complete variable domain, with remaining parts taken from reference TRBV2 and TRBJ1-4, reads EPEVTQTPSHQVTQMGQEVILRCVPISNHLYFYWYRQILGQKVEFLVSFYNNEISEKSEIFDDQFSVERPDGSNFTLKIRSTKLEDSAMYFCASSRDRGRSEKLFFGSGTQLSVL.

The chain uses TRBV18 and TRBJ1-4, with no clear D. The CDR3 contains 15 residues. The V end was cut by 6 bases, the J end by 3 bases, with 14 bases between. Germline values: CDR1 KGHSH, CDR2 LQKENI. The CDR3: CASSPAGSANEKLFF. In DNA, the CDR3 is TGTGCCAGCTCCCCCGCGGGGTCAGCTAATGAAAAACTGTTTTTT.

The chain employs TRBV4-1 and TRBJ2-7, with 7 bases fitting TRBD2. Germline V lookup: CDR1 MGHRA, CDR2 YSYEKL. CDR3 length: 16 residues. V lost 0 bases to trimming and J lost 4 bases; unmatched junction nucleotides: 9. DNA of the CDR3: TGCGCCAGCAGCCAAGAGTCCGGCGGGGGTCGGTACGAGCAGTACTTC. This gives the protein CASSQESGGGRYEQYF.

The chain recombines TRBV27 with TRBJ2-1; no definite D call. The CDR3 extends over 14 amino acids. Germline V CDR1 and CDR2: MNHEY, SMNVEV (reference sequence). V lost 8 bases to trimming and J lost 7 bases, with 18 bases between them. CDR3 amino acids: CASSTQASSNEQFF. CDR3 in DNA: TGTGCCAGCTCCACCCAGGCCTCGTCAAATGAGCAGTTCTTC.

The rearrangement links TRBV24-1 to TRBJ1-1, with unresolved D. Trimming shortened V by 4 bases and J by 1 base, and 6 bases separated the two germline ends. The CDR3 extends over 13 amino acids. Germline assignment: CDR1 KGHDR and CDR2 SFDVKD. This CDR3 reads CATSEAGNTEAFF. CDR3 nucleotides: TGTGCCACCAGTGAAGCCGGGAACACTGAAGCTTTCTTT.

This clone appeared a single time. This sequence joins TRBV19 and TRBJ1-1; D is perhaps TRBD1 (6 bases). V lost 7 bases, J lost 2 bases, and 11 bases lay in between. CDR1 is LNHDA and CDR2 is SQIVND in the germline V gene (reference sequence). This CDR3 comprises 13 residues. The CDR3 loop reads CASTRQVNTEAFF. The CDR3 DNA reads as TGTGCCAGTACCCGACAGGTAAACACTGAAGCTTTCTTT. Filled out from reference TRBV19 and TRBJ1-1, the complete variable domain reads DGGITQSPKYLFRKEGQNVTLSCEQNLNHDAMYWYRQDPGQGLRLIYYSQIVNDFQKGDIAEGYSVSREKKESFPLTVTSAQKNPTAFYLCASTRQVNTEAFFGQGTRLTVV.

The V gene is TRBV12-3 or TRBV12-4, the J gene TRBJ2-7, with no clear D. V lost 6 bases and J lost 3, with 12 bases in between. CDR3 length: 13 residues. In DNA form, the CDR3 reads TGTGCCAGCAGCCCCTCTAGAATCTACGAGCAGTACTTC. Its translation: CASSPSRIYEQYF.

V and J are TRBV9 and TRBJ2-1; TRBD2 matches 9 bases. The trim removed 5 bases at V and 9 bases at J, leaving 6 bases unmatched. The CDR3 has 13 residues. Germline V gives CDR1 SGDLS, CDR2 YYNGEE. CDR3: CASSGREGGEQFF. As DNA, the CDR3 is TGTGCCAGCAGTGGGCGGGAGGGCGGTGAGCAGTTCTTC. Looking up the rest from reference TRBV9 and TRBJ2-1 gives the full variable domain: DSGVTQTPKHLITATGQRVTLRCSPRSGDLSVYWYQQSLDQGLQFLIQYYNGEERAKGNILERFSAQQFPDLHSELNLSSLELGDSALYFCASSGREGGEQFFGPGTRLTVL.

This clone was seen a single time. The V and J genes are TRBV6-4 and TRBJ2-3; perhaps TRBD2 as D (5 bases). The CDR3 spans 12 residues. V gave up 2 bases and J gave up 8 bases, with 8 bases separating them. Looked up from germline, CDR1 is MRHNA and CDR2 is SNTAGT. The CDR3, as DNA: TGTGCCAGCAGTGACCCCGGAGGTACGCAGTATTTT. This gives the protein CASSDPGGTQYF.

In DNA, the CDR3 is TGTGCCAGCAGTGCATGGGTAGCTCAGCCCCAGCATTTT. This encodes CASSAWVAQPQHF. The rearrangement joins TRBV2 to TRBJ1-5; D is unresolved. CDR1 is SNHLY and CDR2 is FYNNEI in the germline V gene. V was pared by 4 bases and J by 6 bases, with 10 bases between. This CDR3 has 13 amino acids.